This TCR beta chain was sequenced in a study of blood T cell repertoires in COVID-19. Looking at the study overall: COVID-19 samples, acute and convalescent, were from the United States, Italy and Spain. Nucleic acid was either cDNA or gDNA, and it came from T cells, B-cell-depleted T cells, or PBMCs.

Authors' data handling: Nucleated cell number was recorded as an estimate derived from reference gene primer amplification. Method: immunoSEQ multiplex PCR; TCRdb's copy keeps in-frame clones and lacks some. The V and J calls and clone size are taken from that table; D and trimming were inferred from the DNA. In the table there are fewer than 85,000 clones, around 90% of which are singletons. The CDR3 spans 15 residues. V lost 6 bases and J 0 bases, leaving 9 bases between the germline ends. Germline loops: CDR1 MNHEY, CDR2 SMNVEV (reference sequence). The chain is built from TRBV27 and TRBJ1-6, with D unclear. The source material was peripheral blood. The receptor was isolated from a human donor in a cohort sampled during active COVID-19. This chain's CDR3 is CASRVVSSYNSPLHF. CDR3 sequence (DNA): TGTGCCAGCAGAGTTGTGAGCTCCTATAATTCACCCCTCCACTTT.